This is a list of T cell receptor beta chains from one sample in a study of blood T cell repertoires in COVID-19. Measured with immunoSEQ multiplex PCR; TCRdb has only the in-frame clones, and not every one. The sample lists approximately 76,000 clones, around nine tenths occurring once. Input material: peripheral blood. These TCRs come from a woman between 55 and 75 years old with acute or convalescent COVID-19. CDR3s include the opening cysteine and the closing phenylalanine or tryptophan. The D gene is left open where the match is weak. The size field is filled for only some rows; it gives once, few, many or a size class.

j_gene: TRBJ2-2; abundance: few; d_gene: -; len: 14; v_gene: TRBV10-2; CDR3aa: CASREGANTGELFF; CDR3nt: TGCGCCAGCAGGGAAGGGGCGAACACCGGGGAGCTGTTTTTT
j_gene: TRBJ1-2; abundance: few; d_gene: -; len: 16; v_gene: TRBV6-1; CDR3aa: CASSEAGTSLNYGYTF; CDR3nt: TGTGCCAGCAGTGAAGCGGGGACTAGCCTTAACTATGGCTACACCTTC
j_gene: TRBJ1-1; abundance: -; d_gene: -; len: 15; v_gene: TRBV21-1; CDR3aa: CASGKATIGITEAFF; CDR3nt: TGTGCCAGCGGTAAAGCAACTATAGGCATAACTGAAGCTTTCTTT
j_gene: TRBJ2-3; abundance: -; d_gene: TRBD1; len: 15; v_gene: TRBV3-1/TRBV3-2; CDR3aa: CASQRGGQGADTQYF; CDR3nt: TGTGCCAGCCAACGAGGGGGACAGGGGGCAGATACGCAGTATTTT
j_gene: TRBJ2-7; abundance: -; d_gene: TRBD2; len: 17; v_gene: TRBV7-2; CDR3aa: CASSLEPPSGFSYEQYF; CDR3nt: TGTGCCAGCAGCTTAGAGCCTCCTAGCGGTTTCTCCTACGAGCAGTACTTC
j_gene: TRBJ2-1; abundance: many; d_gene: -; len: 14; v_gene: TRBV7-2; CDR3aa: CASSVGQFNNEQFF; CDR3nt: TGTGCCAGCAGCGTAGGACAGTTTAACAATGAGCAGTTCTTC
j_gene: TRBJ2-7; abundance: -; d_gene: -; len: 14; v_gene: TRBV4-2; CDR3aa: CASSQDLQSYEQYF; CDR3nt: TGTGCCAGCAGCCAAGATTTACAATCCTACGAGCAGTACTTC
j_gene: TRBJ1-6; abundance: -; d_gene: -; len: 14; v_gene: TRBV7-2; CDR3aa: CASSFTARNSPLHF; CDR3nt: TGTGCCAGCAGCTTTACAGCTCGGAATTCACCCCTCCACTTT
j_gene: TRBJ1-1; abundance: medium-sized; d_gene: TRBD1; len: 14; v_gene: TRBV19; CDR3aa: CASSRTGGNTEAFF; CDR3nt: TGTGCCAGTAGTCGGACAGGGGGCAACACTGAAGCTTTCTTT
j_gene: TRBJ2-5; abundance: -; d_gene: -; len: 12; v_gene: TRBV7-9; CDR3aa: CASSLYEETQYF; CDR3nt: TGTGCCAGCAGCCTTTATGAAGAGACCCAGTACTTC
j_gene: TRBJ2-6; abundance: once; d_gene: -; len: 15; v_gene: TRBV6-5; CDR3aa: CASSYRGAGANVLTF; CDR3nt: TGTGCCAGCAGTTACAGAGGAGCTGGGGCCAACGTCCTGACTTTC
j_gene: TRBJ1-1; abundance: -; d_gene: TRBD1; len: 12; v_gene: TRBV18; CDR3aa: CASSQTGVEAFF; CDR3nt: TGTGCCAGCTCACAGACAGGGGTTGAAGCTTTCTTT
j_gene: TRBJ1-3; abundance: few; d_gene: -; len: 17; v_gene: TRBV7-9; CDR3aa: CASSLDPGPFSGNTIYF; CDR3nt: TGTGCCAGCAGCTTAGACCCGGGTCCGTTCTCTGGAAACACCATATATTTT
j_gene: TRBJ2-2; abundance: once; d_gene: TRBD2; len: 15; v_gene: TRBV19; CDR3aa: CASAHGGDNTGELFF; CDR3nt: TGTGCCAGTGCCCACGGGGGGGACAACACCGGGGAGCTGTTTTTT
j_gene: TRBJ2-3; abundance: -; d_gene: TRBD2; len: 18; v_gene: TRBV3-1/TRBV3-2; CDR3aa: CASSPTGLAGASTDTQYF; CDR3nt: TGTGCCAGCAGCCCTACGGGACTAGCGGGGGCTAGCACAGATACGCAGTATTTT
j_gene: TRBJ2-2; abundance: once; d_gene: TRBD2; len: 15; v_gene: TRBV5-1; CDR3aa: CASRGTSGNTGELFF; CDR3nt: TGCGCCAGCCGGGGGACTAGCGGGAACACCGGGGAGCTGTTTTTT
j_gene: TRBJ2-1; abundance: -; d_gene: TRBD2; len: 16; v_gene: TRBV7-9; CDR3aa: CASSHPLGLGYNEQFF; CDR3nt: TGTGCCAGCAGCCACCCCCTGGGACTAGGCTACAATGAGCAGTTCTTC
j_gene: TRBJ1-1; abundance: -; d_gene: -; len: 14; v_gene: TRBV7-2; CDR3aa: CASSAQGGTTEAFF; CDR3nt: TGTGCCAGCAGTGCACAGGGAGGGACCACTGAAGCTTTCTTT
j_gene: TRBJ1-2; abundance: -; d_gene: -; len: 10; v_gene: TRBV29-1; CDR3aa: CSVRQYGYTF; CDR3nt: TGCAGCGTAAGACAGTATGGCTACACCTTC
j_gene: TRBJ2-5; abundance: -; d_gene: -; len: 15; v_gene: TRBV9; CDR3aa: CASSVLGGGQETQYF; CDR3nt: TGTGCCAGCAGCGTTTTAGGGGGGGGCCAAGAGACCCAGTACTTC
j_gene: TRBJ2-1; abundance: -; d_gene: TRBD1; len: 16; v_gene: TRBV24-1; CDR3aa: CATSDGDRGSYNEQFF; CDR3nt: TGTGCCACCAGTGATGGGGACAGGGGGTCCTACAATGAGCAGTTCTTC